The source of this TCR beta chain is a study of beta chain features in type 1 diabetes. Study-level points and caveats: A greater similarity of naive, central memory and Treg TCRB repertoires was seen among patients than among healthy donors. Type 1 diabetes patients had TCRB CDR3s that were shorter (moderately but significantly so) in all four CD4+ subsets. Whether HLA type influences TCRB rearrangement remained unresolved here. Insertions were fewer and deletions more numerous at VDJ junctions in type 1 diabetes patients.

Every isolated RNA sample was fully reverse transcribed, so sequencing captured expressed TCRB transcripts. Data came from immunoSEQ multiplex PCR; TCRdb stores just in-frame clones and leaves some out. The sample carries around 150,000 clones, about 8.3% recorded once. Sorted CD4+ subsets: naive, central memory, regulatory, stem cell-like memory (CD45RO/CCR7/CD25/CD127/CD95/CD27 panel). For this clone: What it binds is not known.

From germline, CDR1 is MDHEN and CDR2 SYDVKM. CDR3 length: 15 amino acids. The V gene lost 2 bases and the J gene lost 7 bases, with 14 bases spanning the gap. Input material: central memory CD4+ T cells from blood. The sequence was collected from a young woman with type 1 diabetes. The V and J genes are TRBV28 and TRBJ1-4, with D perhaps matching TRBD1 (6 bases). DNA of the CDR3: TGTGCCAGCAGTTTAGCAGGGGCGATTGGTGAAAAACTGTTTTTT. Its translation is CASSLAGAIGEKLFF.